This record covers a single T cell receptor (beta chain). Its antigen specificity is not known. No much larger clone exists at a distance of one base, and base qualities are not known. These data are taken from a study of siplizumab effects on memory and regulatory T cells (dated by TCRdb to the late 2010s). Turning to the overall study: The effect of the anti-CD2 antibody siplizumab on alloreactive T-cell subsets was examined in allogeneic mixed lymphocyte reactions constructed from human PBMCs. General conclusions and limits of the study: Unstimulated naive T cells appeared more diverse than memory T cells, and naive cells seemed to contribute substantially to the alloresponse. For roughly 75-96% of proliferating CD4+ or CD8+ clones, no naive or memory phenotype could be assigned. Among mappable alloreactive CD4+ clones, an average Treg-derived fraction of less than 70% was observed with siplizumab, compared with around 28% in control reactions. Because sequences below about 10^-5 frequency were poorly captured, only a minor fraction of alloreactive clones could be mapped to unstimulated subsets. Whether proliferating Tregs from siplizumab cultures were suppressive was not functionally confirmed. The cumulative frequency of alloreactive sequences that could be traced back to unstimulated CD4+ memory T cells was significantly reduced by siplizumab.

TCRbeta CDR3 sequencing was performed on sorted unstimulated T cells and on proliferating T cells recovered from mixed lymphocyte reactions. Fresh whole blood from fewer than 12 HLA-typed healthy donors was used to isolate PBMCs. Unstimulated CD4+ regulatory T cells were FACS-sorted to map the origin of alloreactive clones. The library was made by the immunoSEQ multiplex PCR assay. Each sample had some 96,000 TCR templates assayed by the deep sequencing platform. Genomic DNA extracted from sorted T cells was the material used for TCRbeta CDR3 sequencing. In the paper's pipeline: The R programming language was used for clonal analysis of the TCRbeta CDR3 data. Alloreactive CD4+ and CD8+ clones were identified by comparing unstimulated samples to CFSE-low samples taken after the reaction. Regulatory or non-regulatory origin of alloreactive CD4+ clones was assigned by matching sequences to the sorted unstimulated Treg and non-Treg repertoires. Entries here come from immuneACCESS through TCRdb and include only in-frame sequences with V and J called. Some clones fail to appear in such tables; in the studies checked, an unresolved V gene covers under half of the shortfall, and the cause of the remainder is unknown. From that table come the V and J calls and clone size; the DNA was used to work out D and trimming. Within this sample are under 100,000 clones, with roughly 90% of them counted one time only. The ten top clones hold 1.5% of the sample.

Sequencing used Tregs sorted from blood. The sequence came from a human donor in good health.

The DNA sequence is as follows: TGTGCCAGCAGCCCAGCTGGTTGGGGGGCCAGGGCTTTCTTT. Its protein is CASSPAGWGARAFF. Rearrangement joined TRBV7-9 to TRBJ1-1, and perhaps TRBD1 as D gene, on 6 matching bases. According to the germline V gene (reference sequence), CDR1 reads SEHNR and CDR2 reads FQNEAQ. The V and J ends are trimmed by 5 bases and 11 bases, leaving 21 bases between them. The CDR3 runs 14 amino acids, cysteine and phenylalanine included. This entry keeps only the CDR3 DNA: 42 bases, framed from base 1.